This T cell receptor (beta chain) was profiled in a study of post-analysis software for immune sequencing data (dated by TCRdb to the mid-2010s). Background on the whole study: Recorded disease courses included relapsing-remitting, secondary progressive and progressive-relapsing multiple sclerosis, with some patients lacking subtype annotation. A subset of samples was prepared in parallel using single-end sample barcoding, then pooled and co-amplified after Illumina adapter ligation. The patient repertoires were compared against 11 previously published healthy control repertoires obtained from donors aged about 6 to 28 years.

Study-level results and caveats: Normalized Chao1 diversity was significantly lower in multiple sclerosis patients than controls, suggesting substantial peripheral T-cell clonal expansion. The multiple sclerosis patient group was slightly younger than the control group. Direct clustering with F measure revealed strong co-clustering of samples prepared in the same batch, which led to a batch-effect correction. Patients showed significantly higher frequencies than controls for a handful of TRBV segments, among them TRBV5-6, TRBV5-1 and TRBV20-1.

TCR beta repertoires were profiled from peripheral blood of about a dozen young patients with multiple sclerosis to demonstrate the VDJtools post-analysis software. Multiple sclerosis patients were children and adolescents aged about 6 to 15 years. From cysteine to phenylalanine, the CDR3 is 13 amino acids long. CDR3 DNA only is kept here, 39 bases in frame from base 1. From a lookup of the germline V gene, CDR1 and CDR2 are SGHTA and FQGNSA. V drops 2 bases and J drops 3 bases, leaving 4 bases in between. A word on this clonotype: Its antigen remains undetermined. There are no base qualities to consult, and no much larger clone falls within one base.

Receptor libraries were prepared by PCR. Reads for this sample came from an Illumina HiSeq 2500. To reduce PCR and sequencing biases, unique molecular identifiers were built into the TCR beta cDNA libraries. Approximately 500,000 cDNA molecules were obtained for every 1 to 10 million input T cells, so each molecule roughly corresponded to one T cell. The patient libraries were prepared and sequenced using the same protocol as the earlier healthy control dataset. Within a given batch, samples were prepared together, multiplexed and sequenced on the same HiSeq lane. The paper's data handling went like this. MIGEC was used to process the raw barcoded reads, and molecular identifier groups with only a single read were discarded before consensus assembly and CDR3 extraction. VDJtools was used for post-analysis of the clonotype tables, with diversity normalized by down-sampling every dataset to the smallest sample size. To correct batch-related cross-sample contamination, repertoire overlap clustering matched CDR3 amino acid sequences but not nucleotide sequences. The public reads were reanalyzed by TCRdb: fastp trimming at Q25, MiXCR alignment, in-frame beta chains only. Identical CDR3 protein sequences are pooled into one entry, listed with their most common genes and DNA. The V and J calls follow TCRdb's processing rather than the paper's. For this sample there are 700,000 to 800,000 distinct CDR3 sequences; about 27% appear just once. The leading ten clones occupy 0.56% of the sample.

Sequencing was performed on blood. The chain is encoded by TRBV7-2 joined to TRBJ2-2, with the D gene call left open. This clonotype originated in a girl aged 5-17 years with multiple sclerosis. The DNA reads TGTGCCAGCAGCTTATCGCACACCGGGGAGCTGTTTTTT. Its protein reads: CASSLSHTGELFF.